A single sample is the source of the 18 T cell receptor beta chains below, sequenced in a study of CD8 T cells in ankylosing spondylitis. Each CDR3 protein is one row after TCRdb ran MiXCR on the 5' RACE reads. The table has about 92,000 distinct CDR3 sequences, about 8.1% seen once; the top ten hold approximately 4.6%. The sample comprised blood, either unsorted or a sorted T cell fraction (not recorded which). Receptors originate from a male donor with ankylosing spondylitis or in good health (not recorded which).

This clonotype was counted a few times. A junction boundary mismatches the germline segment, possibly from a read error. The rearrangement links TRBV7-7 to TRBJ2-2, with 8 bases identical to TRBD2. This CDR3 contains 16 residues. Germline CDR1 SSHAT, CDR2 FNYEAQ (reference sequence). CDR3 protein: CASSLTGGPGTGELFF. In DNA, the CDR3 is TGTGCTAGCAGCTTGACGGGGGGGCCGGGCACCGGGGAGCTGTTTTTT.

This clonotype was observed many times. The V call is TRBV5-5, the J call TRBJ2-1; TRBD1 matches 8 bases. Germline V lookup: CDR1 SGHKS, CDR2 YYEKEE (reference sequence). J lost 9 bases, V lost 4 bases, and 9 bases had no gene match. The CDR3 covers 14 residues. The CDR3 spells CASSPGQGWIEQFF. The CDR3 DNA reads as TGTGCCAGCAGCCCCGGACAGGGATGGATTGAGCAGTTCTTC.

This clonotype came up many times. This CDR3 is CASSGTKTTYEQYF. CDR3 bases: TGTGCCAGCAGCGGGACAAAAACTACCTACGAGCAGTACTTC. The rearrangement links TRBV6-1 to TRBJ2-7, with D possibly matching TRBD1 (6 bases). CDR1 is MNHNS and CDR2 is SASEGT in the germline V gene. The ends were cut back, 6 bases at V and 2 bases at J, with 14 bases in the middle. CDR3 length equals 14 residues.

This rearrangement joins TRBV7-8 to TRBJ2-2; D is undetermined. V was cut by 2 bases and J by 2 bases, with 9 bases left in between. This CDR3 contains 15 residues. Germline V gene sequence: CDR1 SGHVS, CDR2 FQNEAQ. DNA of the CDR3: TGTGCCAGCAGCTTAACCCGTCCTAACACCGGGGAGCTGTTTTTT. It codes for CASSLTRPNTGELFF.

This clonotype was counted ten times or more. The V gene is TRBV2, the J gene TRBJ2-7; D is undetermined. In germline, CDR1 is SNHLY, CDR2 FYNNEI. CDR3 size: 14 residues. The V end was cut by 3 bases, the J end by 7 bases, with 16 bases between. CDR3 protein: CASSEGSEVVEQYF. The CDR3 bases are TGTGCCAGCAGTGAGGGCAGTGAAGTAGTAGAGCAGTACTTC.

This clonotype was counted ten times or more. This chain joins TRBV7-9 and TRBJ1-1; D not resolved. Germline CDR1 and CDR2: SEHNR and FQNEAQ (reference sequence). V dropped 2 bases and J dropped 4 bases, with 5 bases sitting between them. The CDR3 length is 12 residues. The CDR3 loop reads CASSLLGTEAFF. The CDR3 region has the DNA TGTGCCAGCAGCTTACTAGGCACTGAAGCTTTCTTT.

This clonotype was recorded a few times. The CDR3 DNA sequence: TGTGCCAGCAGCTTTACCGGGACTAGACAAGAGACCCAGTACTTC. Translation gives CASSFTGTRQETQYF. The chain uses TRBV7-9 and TRBJ2-5, with TRBD2 identical over 8 bases. There are 15 residues in the CDR3. Per the germline V gene, CDR1 is SEHNR and CDR2 is FQNEAQ (reference sequence). V gave up 3 bases and J gave up 2 bases; unmatched junction bases: 5.

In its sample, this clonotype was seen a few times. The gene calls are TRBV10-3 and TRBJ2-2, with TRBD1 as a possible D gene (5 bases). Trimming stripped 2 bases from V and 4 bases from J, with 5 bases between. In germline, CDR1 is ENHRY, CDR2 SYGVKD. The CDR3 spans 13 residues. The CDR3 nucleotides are TGTGCCATCAGTGAGGACAGCACCGGGGAGCTGTTTTTT. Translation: CAISEDSTGELFF.

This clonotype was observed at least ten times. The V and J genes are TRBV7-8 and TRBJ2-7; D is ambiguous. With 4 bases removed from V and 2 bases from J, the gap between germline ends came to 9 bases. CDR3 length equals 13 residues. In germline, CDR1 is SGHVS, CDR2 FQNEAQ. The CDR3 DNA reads TGTGCCAGCAGCTCGTACACGGCCTACGAGCAGTACTTC. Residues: CASSSYTAYEQYF.

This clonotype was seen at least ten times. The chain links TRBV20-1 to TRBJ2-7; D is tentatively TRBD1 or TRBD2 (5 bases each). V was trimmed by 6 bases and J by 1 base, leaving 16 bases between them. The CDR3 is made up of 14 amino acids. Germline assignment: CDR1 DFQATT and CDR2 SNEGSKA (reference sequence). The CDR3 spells CSATQGGGSYEQYF. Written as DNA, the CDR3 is TGCAGTGCCACCCAGGGTGGAGGATCCTACGAGCAGTACTTC.

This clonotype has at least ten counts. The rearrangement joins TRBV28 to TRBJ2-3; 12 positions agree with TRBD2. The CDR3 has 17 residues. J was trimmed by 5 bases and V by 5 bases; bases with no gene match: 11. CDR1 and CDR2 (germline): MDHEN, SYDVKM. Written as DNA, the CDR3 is TGTGCCAGCAGTCCACTTCTCCCTAGCGGGGGGGGAGATACGCAGTATTTT. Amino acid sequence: CASSPLLPSGGGDTQYF.

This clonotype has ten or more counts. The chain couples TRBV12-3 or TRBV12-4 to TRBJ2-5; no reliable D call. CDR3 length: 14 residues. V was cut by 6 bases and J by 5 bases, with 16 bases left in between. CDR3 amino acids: CASSPPLGSETQYF. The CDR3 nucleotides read TGTGCCAGCAGCCCTCCATTAGGTTCCGAGACCCAGTACTTC.

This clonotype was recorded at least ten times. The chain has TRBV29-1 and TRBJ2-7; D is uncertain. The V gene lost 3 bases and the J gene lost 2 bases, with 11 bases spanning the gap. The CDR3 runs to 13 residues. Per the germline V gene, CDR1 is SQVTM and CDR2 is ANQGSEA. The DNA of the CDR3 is TGCAGCGTTGACGTGTCGGATACCTACGAGCAGTACTTC. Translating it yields CSVDVSDTYEQYF.

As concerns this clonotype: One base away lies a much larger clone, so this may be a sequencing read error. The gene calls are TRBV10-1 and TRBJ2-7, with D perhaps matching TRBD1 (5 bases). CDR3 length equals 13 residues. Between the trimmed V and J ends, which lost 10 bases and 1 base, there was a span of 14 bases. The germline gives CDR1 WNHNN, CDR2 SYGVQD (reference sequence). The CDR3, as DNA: TGCGCCATGCACCGACAGCCTTCCTACGAGCAGTACTTC. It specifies CAMHRQPSYEQYF.

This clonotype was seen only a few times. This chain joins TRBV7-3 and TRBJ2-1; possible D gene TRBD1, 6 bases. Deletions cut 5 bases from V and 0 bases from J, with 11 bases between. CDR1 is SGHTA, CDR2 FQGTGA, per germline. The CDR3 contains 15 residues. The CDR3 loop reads CASSRDISSYNEQFF. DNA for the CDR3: TGTGCCAGCAGCCGGGACATTAGCTCCTACAATGAGCAGTTCTTC.

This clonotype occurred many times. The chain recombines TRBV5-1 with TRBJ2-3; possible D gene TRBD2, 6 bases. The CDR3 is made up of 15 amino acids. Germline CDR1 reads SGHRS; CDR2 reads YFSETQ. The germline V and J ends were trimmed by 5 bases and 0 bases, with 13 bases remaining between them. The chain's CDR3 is CASRSGAASTDTQYF. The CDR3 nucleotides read TGCGCCAGCAGGTCGGGAGCCGCTAGCACAGATACGCAGTATTTT.

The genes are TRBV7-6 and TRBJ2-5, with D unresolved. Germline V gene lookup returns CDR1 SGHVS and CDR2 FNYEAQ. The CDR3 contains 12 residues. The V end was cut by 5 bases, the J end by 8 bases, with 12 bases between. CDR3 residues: CASSPTAYTQYF. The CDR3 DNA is TGTGCCAGCAGCCCAACGGCGTACACCCAGTACTTC.

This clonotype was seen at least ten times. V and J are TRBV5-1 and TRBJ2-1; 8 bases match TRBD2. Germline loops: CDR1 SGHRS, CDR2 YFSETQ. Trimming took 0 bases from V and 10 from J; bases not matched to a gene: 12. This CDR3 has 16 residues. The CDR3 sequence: CASSLVGTRGVGEQFF. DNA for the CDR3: TGCGCCAGCAGCTTGGTAGGGACTAGAGGCGTGGGGGAGCAGTTCTTC.